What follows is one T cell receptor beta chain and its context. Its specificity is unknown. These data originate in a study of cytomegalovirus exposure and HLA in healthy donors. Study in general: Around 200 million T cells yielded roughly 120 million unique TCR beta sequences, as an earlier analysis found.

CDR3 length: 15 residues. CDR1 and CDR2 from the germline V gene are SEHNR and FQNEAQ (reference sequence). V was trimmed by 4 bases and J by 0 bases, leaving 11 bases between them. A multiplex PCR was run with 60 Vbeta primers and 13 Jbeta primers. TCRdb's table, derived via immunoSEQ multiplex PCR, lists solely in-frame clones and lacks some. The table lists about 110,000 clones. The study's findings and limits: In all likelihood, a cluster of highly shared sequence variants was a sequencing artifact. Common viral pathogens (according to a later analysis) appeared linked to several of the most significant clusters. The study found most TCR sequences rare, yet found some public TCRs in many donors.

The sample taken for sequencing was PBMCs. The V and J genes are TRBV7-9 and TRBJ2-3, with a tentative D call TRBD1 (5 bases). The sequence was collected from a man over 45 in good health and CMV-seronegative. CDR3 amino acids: CASSSDKGSTDTQYF. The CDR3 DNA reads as TGTGCCAGCAGCTCCGACAAGGGGAGCACAGATACGCAGTATTTT. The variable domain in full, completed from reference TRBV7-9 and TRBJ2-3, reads DTGVSQNPRHKITKRGQNVTFRCDPISEHNRLYWYRQTLGQGPEFLTYFQNEAQLEKSRLLSDRFSAERPKGSFSTLEIQRTEQGDSAMYLCASSSDKGSTDTQYFGPGTRLTVL.